This T cell receptor beta chain was sequenced during a study of regulatory T cells in long-lasting Graves disease. Regarding the study as a whole: Favoring TRBV28, TRBJ1-2 and TRBJ2-5 was a feature seen in persistent disease.

Regarding this clonotype: Its antigen is not known.

The time point was: newly diagnosed GD, antithyroid drugs for less than 3 months. Extracted PBMC RNA gave rise to the TCR library. The authors diagnosed Graves' disease using American Thyroid Association guidelines. The CDR3 runs to 16 residues. Germline V gene data show CDR1 as MNHEY and CDR2 as SVGAGI. Trimming cost V 4 bases and J 3 bases; bases outside gene matches: 8. Construction of TCR beta libraries relied on iRepertoire HTBI primers and on Arm-PCR targeting CDR3 regions. TCRdb ran MiXCR on the multiplex PCR reads and lists one entry per CDR3 protein. The data hold around 250,000 distinct CDR3 sequences, with 18% observed a single time. The same sample was also used in a study of T cells in Graves' hyperthyroidism and ophthalmopathy. That report adds: Hyperthyroidism patients were newly diagnosed, had disease duration under 2 months, and were aged 18 to 65 years. Blood also carried most thyroid clonotypes expanded above 0.001.

This TCR came from a young woman with Graves disease. The sample consisted of peripheral blood mononuclear cells (PBMCs), taken at new diagnosis, from a patient treated with antithyroid drugs. The chain has TRBV6-5 and TRBJ2-1; 8 bases fit TRBD1. The CDR3 sequence: CASSSSTGQVYNEQFF. Written as DNA, the CDR3 is TGTGCCAGCAGTTCCTCGACGGGACAGGTCTACAATGAGCAGTTCTTC.